A selection of T cell receptor beta chains follows, all from one sample in a study of preoperative IRX-2 immunotherapy in early breast cancer. Sequencing was performed with immunoSEQ multiplex PCR; in TCRdb, only in-frame clones are kept and a portion is missing. The table includes 40,000 to 45,000 clones, about 80% detected once. Source: tumor tissue, taken after IRX-2 immunotherapy. The receptor source for this set is a human donor with breast cancer. The CDR3 runs from the conserved cysteine through the conserved F or W. D genes are given only for firm matches. The size entry is marked missing in some rows and otherwise reads once, few, many or a size class.

v_call: TRBV7-6
clone_size: -
d_call: -
j_call: TRBJ2-7
cdr3_nt: TGTGCCAGCAGGGGGCGCAACCTTGGCTCCTACGAGCAGTACTTC
cdr3_aa: CASRGRNLGSYEQYF

v_call: TRBV6-8
clone_size: -
d_call: -
j_call: TRBJ1-2
cdr3_nt: TGTGCCAGCAGTTACTCGAGTGACAAGACCTATGGCTACACCTTC
cdr3_aa: CASSYSSDKTYGYTF

v_call: TRBV19
clone_size: -
d_call: -
j_call: TRBJ2-6
cdr3_nt: TGTGCCAGTAGTATAGATTCTGGGGCCAACGTCCTGACTTTC
cdr3_aa: CASSIDSGANVLTF

v_call: TRBV5-1
clone_size: -
d_call: -
j_call: TRBJ2-1
cdr3_nt: TGCGCCAGCAGCTTGGCCATTAGGGGGGGCAACAATGAGCAGTTCTTC
cdr3_aa: CASSLAIRGGNNEQFF

v_call: TRBV6-8
clone_size: few
d_call: -
j_call: TRBJ1-1
cdr3_nt: TGTGCCAGCAAATGGGGACTGAACCCGGGGAACACTGAAGCTTTCTTT
cdr3_aa: CASKWGLNPGNTEAFF

v_call: TRBV10-2
clone_size: -
d_call: -
j_call: TRBJ1-2
cdr3_nt: TGCGCCAGCAGTGAGTCGGAGATGAATGGCTACACCTTC
cdr3_aa: CASSESEMNGYTF

v_call: TRBV29-1
clone_size: -
d_call: -
j_call: TRBJ2-3
cdr3_nt: TGCAGCGTTGACAAGGACTGGACTGCGGATACGCAGTATTTT
cdr3_aa: CSVDKDWTADTQYF

v_call: TRBV6-8
clone_size: -
d_call: -
j_call: TRBJ2-7
cdr3_nt: TGTGCCAGCATCCCGAGGGGCGGGGGCGGACGGACCTACGAGCAGTACTTC
cdr3_aa: CASIPRGGGGRTYEQYF

v_call: TRBV6-8
clone_size: -
d_call: TRBD1
j_call: TRBJ2-1
cdr3_nt: TGTGCCAGCAGCTATGCCTGGGACAGGGGATCGGATGAGCAGTTCTTC
cdr3_aa: CASSYAWDRGSDEQFF

v_call: TRBV19
clone_size: -
d_call: -
j_call: TRBJ1-2
cdr3_nt: TGTGCCAGTAGTTCACGGGTTCCGAGCTACACCTTC
cdr3_aa: CASSSRVPSYTF

v_call: TRBV29-1
clone_size: -
d_call: -
j_call: TRBJ1-3
cdr3_nt: TGCAGCGGTGTCTCGGGTGCCGGAAACACCATATATTTT
cdr3_aa: CSGVSGAGNTIYF

v_call: TRBV11-3
clone_size: medium-sized
d_call: TRBD2
j_call: TRBJ2-1
cdr3_nt: TGTGCCAGCTCCGGACTAGCGGGAGATCCCTACAATGAGCAGTTCTTC
cdr3_aa: CASSGLAGDPYNEQFF

v_call: TRBV7-7
clone_size: -
d_call: -
j_call: TRBJ2-2
cdr3_nt: TGTGCCAGCAGCTTACGGGGGAACACCGGGGAGCTGTTTTTT
cdr3_aa: CASSLRGNTGELFF

v_call: TRBV5-1
clone_size: -
d_call: -
j_call: TRBJ1-2
cdr3_nt: TGCGCCAGCAGCTTGGTATGGTCCGGCGGAGCAGCTAACTATGGCTACACCTTC
cdr3_aa: CASSLVWSGGAANYGYTF

v_call: TRBV6-8
clone_size: -
d_call: -
j_call: TRBJ2-3
cdr3_nt: TGTGCCAGCAGAGGGGCTGGTACAGATACGCAGTATTTT
cdr3_aa: CASRGAGTDTQYF

v_call: TRBV18
clone_size: -
d_call: -
j_call: TRBJ1-5
cdr3_nt: TGTGCCAGCTCACCCGATTCAGGGGTAGGGCAGCCCCAGCATTTT
cdr3_aa: CASSPDSGVGQPQHF

v_call: TRBV5-1
clone_size: -
d_call: -
j_call: TRBJ2-5
cdr3_nt: TGCGCCAGCAATCGACAGCCTTATAACCAAGAGACCCAGTACTTC
cdr3_aa: CASNRQPYNQETQYF

v_call: TRBV11-3
clone_size: few
d_call: TRBD1
j_call: TRBJ1-2
cdr3_nt: TGTGCCAGCAGCTTTTTTGGCAGGGGGAACTACCTCTATGGCTACACCTTC
cdr3_aa: CASSFFGRGNYLYGYTF